These 9 T cell receptor beta chains came from one sample sequenced in a study of T-cell reconstitution after alpha-beta-depleted transplantation in children. Unique molecular identifiers were incorporated during preparation of the TCRbeta library. TCRdb reprocessed the PCR reads via MiXCR and lists one record per CDR3 protein. Of about 500,000 distinct CDR3 sequences listed, approximately 29% are singletons. Here the sequenced sample was PBMCs from the stem cell graft donor, taken from the stem cell graft. These receptors came from a human donor who donated a stem cell graft to a child with aplastic anemia.

This chain uses TRBV7-9 with TRBJ1-3, with 9 nucleotides matching TRBD1. This CDR3 has 15 amino acids. V shed 4 bases, J shed 4 bases, and the junction held 5 bases outside the gene matches. Germline V gene lookup returns CDR1 SEHNR and CDR2 FQNEAQ (reference sequence). CDR3 sequence: CASSSGTGLGNTIYF. In DNA form, the CDR3 reads TGTGCCAGCAGCTCCGGGACAGGGTTGGGAAACACCATATATTTT.

The V and J genes are TRBV25-1 and TRBJ1-5; D not certain. V gave up 2 bases and J gave up 11 bases, with 10 bases separating them. The CDR3 consists of 12 residues. Looked up from germline, CDR1 is MGHDK and CDR2 is SYGVNS. CDR3 region: CASSEGSGSQHF. CDR3 sequence (DNA): TGTGCCAGCAGTGAAGGTAGTGGATCCCAGCATTTT.

The chain is built from TRBV12-3 or TRBV12-4 and TRBJ2-5, with 7 bases aligning to TRBD1. This CDR3 comprises 14 residues. Unmatched junction bases numbered 6, after V lost 4 bases and J lost 4 bases. The CDR3 DNA reads as TGTGCCAGCAGTTACACAGGGGTAACAGAGACCCAGTACTTC. Its translation: CASSYTGVTETQYF.

This clonotype was found a few times. V and J are TRBV25-1 and TRBJ2-1; possibly TRBD1 for D (6 bases). This CDR3 contains 16 residues. Germline V gene lookup returns CDR1 MGHDK and CDR2 SYGVNS. V dropped 2 bases and J dropped 10 bases, with 21 bases sitting between them. The CDR3 spells CASSETVTGRAGEQFF. The CDR3, as DNA: TGTGCCAGCAGTGAAACGGTTACAGGGCGGGCAGGGGAGCAGTTCTTC.

The J gene is TRBJ1-2, the V gene TRBV10-3; D gene unclear. The ends were cut back, 6 bases at V and 3 bases at J, with 11 bases in the middle. The germline V gene has CDR1 ENHRY and CDR2 SYGVKD. This CDR3 comprises 13 residues. CDR3 nucleotide sequence: TGTGCCATCAGCCACGACGGGGACTATGGCTACACCTTC. The encoded protein is CAISHDGDYGYTF.

V and J are TRBV27 and TRBJ2-1, with D possibly TRBD2 on 6 matching bases. Trimming removed 5 bases at V and 9 bases at J, with 23 bases between. Germline V gives CDR1 MNHEY, CDR2 SMNVEV (reference sequence). There are 16 residues in the CDR3. DNA for the CDR3: TGTGCCAGCAGTCCCCTGGCTAGCGCTTCCGGGGGTGAGCAGTTCTTC. Translating it yields CASSPLASASGGEQFF.

The chain couples TRBV15 to TRBJ2-7, with 9 positions matching TRBD2. V was pared by 0 bases and J by 9 bases, with 12 bases of the junction left unmatched. This CDR3 region has 16 residues. The germline V gene encodes CDR1 LNHNV and CDR2 YYDKDF (reference sequence). The DNA for the CDR3 is TGTGCCACCAGCAGAGACATAGCGGGAGCCCTTGTGGCGCAGTACTTC. This codes for CATSRDIAGALVAQYF.

The rearrangement uses TRBV18 and TRBJ2-7; D not resolved. The germline V and J ends were trimmed by 5 bases and 2 bases, with 10 bases remaining between them. This CDR3 has 13 amino acids. Germline V gene lookup returns CDR1 KGHSH and CDR2 LQKENI. The CDR3 sequence: CASSADRTYEQYF. CDR3 nucleotides: TGTGCCAGCTCAGCAGACCGAACCTACGAGCAGTACTTC.

The gene calls are TRBV18 and TRBJ1-1, with D maybe TRBD1 (5 bases). Trimming cost V 8 bases and J 4 bases, with 17 bases left between them. The CDR3 runs 14 residues. The germline CDR1 and CDR2 sequences are KGHSH and LQKENI. CDR3 DNA: TGTGCCAGCGGGCTTGGGGGGGAAGGCACTGAAGCTTTCTTT. Its protein is CASGLGGEGTEAFF.